This T cell receptor beta chain was identified in a study of T cell responses to AZD1222 COVID-19 vaccine. Study-wide results and caveats: White British people made up most donors, females outnumbered males, and clonal diversity was possibly underestimated. There were vaccine-associated CD4 TCRs across spike, dominant at 160-218 and 743-854.

V dropped 0 bases and J dropped 3 bases, with 9 bases sitting between them. Germline V gives CDR1 GTSNPN, CDR2 SVGIG (reference sequence). The CDR3 extends over 14 amino acids. Concerning this clone: Its antigen is not known.

Here immunoSEQ multiplex PCR was the method, and the copy in TCRdb shows in-frame clones only, minus some. The table shows about 47,000 clones, with about four fifths occurring only once. The TCR sequence derives from an adult who received the MenACWY meningococcal vaccine as a control. The sequencing used peripheral blood, collected 28 days after the second dose of the MenACWY control vaccine. The chain is built from TRBV30 and TRBJ1-3; the D is unclear. The CDR3 DNA follows: TGTGCCTGGAGTGTTGGGCCCAATGGAAACACCATATATTTT. This sequence encodes CAWSVGPNGNTIYF.